The present TCR beta chain was sequenced within a study of blood T cells in healthy people across ages. General observations from the study: Older individuals had lower TCR beta diversity per million T cells (the decline was roughly linear). Long-lived donors carried more naive CD4+ cells and greater diversity than aged donors.

For the second PCR, which ran for about 7 to 12 cycles, a sample-barcoded 5' primer and a J-beta primer mix were used. TCRdb ran MiXCR on the 5' RACE reads and lists one entry per CDR3 protein. The data contain 700,000 to 850,000 distinct CDR3 sequences, under 40% of them singletons. For this clonotype: Its antigen is not known.

V lost 5 bases and J 0 bases, leaving 4 bases between the germline ends. Germline CDR1 and CDR2: MDHEN and SYDVKM. This CDR3 is built from 12 residues. Healthy Caucasian individuals from Russia aged roughly 6 to 90 served as donors. The V and J genes are TRBV28 and TRBJ1-2; no clear D. This clonotype originated in a man aged 18 to 30 in good health. Sequencing was carried out using blood. CDR3 loop: CASSNPNYGYTF. DNA of the CDR3: TGTGCCAGCAGTAACCCTAACTATGGCTACACCTTC.